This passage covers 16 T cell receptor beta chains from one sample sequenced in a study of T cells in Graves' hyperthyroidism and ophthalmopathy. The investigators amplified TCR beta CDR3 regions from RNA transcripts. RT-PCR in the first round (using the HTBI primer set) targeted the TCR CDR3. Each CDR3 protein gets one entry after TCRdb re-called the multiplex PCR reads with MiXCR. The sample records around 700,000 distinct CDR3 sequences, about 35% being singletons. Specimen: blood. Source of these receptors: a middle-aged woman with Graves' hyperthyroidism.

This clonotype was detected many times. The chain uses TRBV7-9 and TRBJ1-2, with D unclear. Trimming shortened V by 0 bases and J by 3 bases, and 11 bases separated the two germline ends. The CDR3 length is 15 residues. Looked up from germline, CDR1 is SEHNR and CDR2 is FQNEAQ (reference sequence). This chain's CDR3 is CASSLAQLGDYGYTF. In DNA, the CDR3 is TGTGCCAGCAGCTTAGCGCAGCTTGGGGACTATGGCTACACCTTC.

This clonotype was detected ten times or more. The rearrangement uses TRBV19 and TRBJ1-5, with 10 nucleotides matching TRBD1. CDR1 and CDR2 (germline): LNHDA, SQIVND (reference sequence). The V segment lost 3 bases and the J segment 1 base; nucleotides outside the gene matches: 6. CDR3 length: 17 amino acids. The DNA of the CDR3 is TGTGCCAGTAGTATGACAGGGGGCTTTGGGAGCAATCAGCCCCAGCATTTT. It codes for CASSMTGGFGSNQPQHF.

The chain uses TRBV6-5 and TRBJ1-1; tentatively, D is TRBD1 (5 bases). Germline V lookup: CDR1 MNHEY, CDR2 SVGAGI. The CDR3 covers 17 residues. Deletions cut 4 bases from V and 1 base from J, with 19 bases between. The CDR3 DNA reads TGTGCCAGCAGTTTTAGTCCGGTAGGGGCCTCGAACACTGAAGCTTTCTTT. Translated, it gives CASSFSPVGASNTEAFF.

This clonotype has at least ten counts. The CDR3 region has the DNA TGTGCCATCTGTCCTTTCGGGACAGACGCTGGAAACACCATATATTTT. Translated: CAICPFGTDAGNTIYF. The chain has TRBV10-3 and TRBJ1-3; TRBD1 matches at 7 bases. This CDR3 spans 16 amino acids. The V segment lost 8 bases and the J segment 2 bases; nucleotides outside the gene matches: 12. Germline V gives CDR1 ENHRY, CDR2 SYGVKD.

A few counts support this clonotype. The DNA of the CDR3 is TGTGCCAGCAGTTACTGGGCAGGGGAAACCGGGGAGCTGTTTTTT. This codes for CASSYWAGETGELFF. V gene TRBV6-2 or TRBV6-3 combines with J gene TRBJ2-2, with D possibly being TRBD1 (6 bases). There are 15 residues in the CDR3. V was pared by 1 base and J by 5 bases, with 11 bases between. Per germline, CDR1 MNHEY and CDR2 SVGEGT.

The CDR3 nucleotides are TGTGCCATCAGTACCTGGGGGGGCTATGGCTACACCTTC. Protein: CAISTWGGYGYTF. The chain links TRBV10-3 to TRBJ1-2; TRBD1 might be the D (5 bases). The germline V gene has CDR1 ENHRY and CDR2 SYGVKD. The CDR3 spans 13 residues. The V end lost 5 bases, the J end lost 4 bases, and 11 bases lay between the germline ends.

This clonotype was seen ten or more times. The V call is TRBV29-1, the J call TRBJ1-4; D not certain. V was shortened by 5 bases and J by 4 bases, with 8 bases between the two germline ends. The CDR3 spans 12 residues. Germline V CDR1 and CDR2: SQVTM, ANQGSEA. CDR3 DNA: TGCAGCGTTCTCGTGGGTAATGAAAAACTGTTTTTT. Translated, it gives CSVLVGNEKLFF.

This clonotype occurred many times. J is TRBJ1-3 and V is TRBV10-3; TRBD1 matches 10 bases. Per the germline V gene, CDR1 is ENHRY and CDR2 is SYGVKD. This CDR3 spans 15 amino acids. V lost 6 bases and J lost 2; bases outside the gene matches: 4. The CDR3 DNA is TGTGCCATCAGGGACAGGGGGGATGCTGGAAACACCATATATTTT. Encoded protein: CAIRDRGDAGNTIYF.

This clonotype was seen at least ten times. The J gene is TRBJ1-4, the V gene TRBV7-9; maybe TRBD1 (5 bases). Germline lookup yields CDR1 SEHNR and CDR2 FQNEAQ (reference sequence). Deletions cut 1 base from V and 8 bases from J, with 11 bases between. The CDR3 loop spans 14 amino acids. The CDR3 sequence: CASSLGQGDEKLFF. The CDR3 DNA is TGTGCCAGCAGCTTAGGGCAGGGAGACGAAAAACTGTTTTTT.

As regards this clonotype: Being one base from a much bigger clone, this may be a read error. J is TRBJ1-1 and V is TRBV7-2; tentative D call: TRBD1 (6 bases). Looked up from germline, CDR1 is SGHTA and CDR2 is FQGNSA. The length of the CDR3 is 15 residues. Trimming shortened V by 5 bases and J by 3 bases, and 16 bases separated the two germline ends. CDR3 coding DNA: TGTGCCAGCAGCATACTCAGGGAGGGGGACACTGAAGCTTTCTTT. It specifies CASSILREGDTEAFF.

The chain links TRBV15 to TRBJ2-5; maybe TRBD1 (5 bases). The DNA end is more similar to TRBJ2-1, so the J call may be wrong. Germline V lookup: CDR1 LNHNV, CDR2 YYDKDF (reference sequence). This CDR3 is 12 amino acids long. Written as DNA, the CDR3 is TGTGCCACCCGAACAGGAGACAATGAGCAGTTCTTC. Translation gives CATRTGDNEQFF.

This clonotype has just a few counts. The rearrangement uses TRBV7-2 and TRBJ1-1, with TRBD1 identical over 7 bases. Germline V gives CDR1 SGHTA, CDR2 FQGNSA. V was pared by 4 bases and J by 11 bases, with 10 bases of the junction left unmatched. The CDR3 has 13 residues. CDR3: CASSSGQRPGAFF. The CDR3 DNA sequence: TGTGCCAGCAGCTCGGGACAGCGTCCCGGGGCTTTCTTT.

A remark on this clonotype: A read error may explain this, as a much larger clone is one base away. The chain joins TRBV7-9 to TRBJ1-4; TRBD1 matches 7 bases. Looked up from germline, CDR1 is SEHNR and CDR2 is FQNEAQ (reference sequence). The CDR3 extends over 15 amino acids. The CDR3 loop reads CASSRPGQLVEKLSF. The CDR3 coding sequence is TGTGCCAGCAGCCGTCCGGGACAGCTAGTTGAAAAACTGTCTTTT. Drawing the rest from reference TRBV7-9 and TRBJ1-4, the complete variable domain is DTGVSQNPRHKITKRGQNVTFRCDPISEHNRLYWYRQTLGQGPEFLTYFQNEAQLEKSRLLSDRFSAERPKGSFSTLEIQRTEQGDSAMYLCASSRPGQLVEKLSFGSGTQLSVL.

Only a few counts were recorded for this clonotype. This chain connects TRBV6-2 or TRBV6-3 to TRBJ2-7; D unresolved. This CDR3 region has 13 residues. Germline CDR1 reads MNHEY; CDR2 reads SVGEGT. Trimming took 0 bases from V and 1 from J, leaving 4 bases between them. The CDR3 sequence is CASSYSMSYEQYF. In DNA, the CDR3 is TGTGCCAGCAGTTACTCGATGTCCTACGAGCAGTACTTC.

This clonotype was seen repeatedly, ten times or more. CDR3 region: CASSRREALNTGELFF. CDR3 coding DNA: TGTGCCAGCAGCAGGCGGGAGGCCTTAAACACCGGGGAGCTGTTTTTT. The chain uses TRBV7-9 and TRBJ2-2; TRBD2 aligns across 8 bases. V shed 5 bases, J shed 2 bases, and the junction held 7 bases outside the gene matches. From germline, CDR1 is SEHNR and CDR2 FQNEAQ (reference sequence). This CDR3 comprises 16 residues.

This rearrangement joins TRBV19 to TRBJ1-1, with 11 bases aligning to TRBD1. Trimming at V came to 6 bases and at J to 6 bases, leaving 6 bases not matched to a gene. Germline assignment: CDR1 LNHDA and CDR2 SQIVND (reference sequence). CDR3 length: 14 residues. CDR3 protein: CASRGDRGFAEAFF. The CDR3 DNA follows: TGTGCCAGTAGAGGGGACAGGGGGTTTGCTGAAGCTTTCTTT.